A selection of T cell receptor beta chains follows, all from one sample in a study of T cells expressing NK-cell markers. One entry per CDR3 protein, without DNA, is what TCRdb gives after re-calling the 5' RACE reads. The sample holds 250,000 to 300,000 distinct CDR3 sequences. Material: blood T cells: a sorted CD56 or NKG2C T cell subset, CD4+ or CD8+ T cells, or bulk PBMC T cells (not recorded which). The receptors shown here come from a man between 18 and 29 years old in good health. The CDR3 runs from the conserved cysteine through the conserved F or W.

TRBJ1-5 TRBV15 CATSTGGSHGNQPQHF
TRBJ2-1 TRBV20-1 CSAGTSGRHEQFF
TRBJ2-2 TRBV25-1 CASRAPKVNTGELFF
TRBJ2-7 TRBV20-1 CSATDRGGNNVYEQYF
TRBJ2-1 TRBV20-1 CSATRGAFSSYNEQFF
TRBJ2-7 TRBV12-3/TRBV12-4 CASTPGQWDEQYF
TRBJ1-1 TRBV12-3/TRBV12-4 CASAERQESEAFF
TRBJ2-2 TRBV14 CASSQVVGYTGELFF
TRBJ2-6 TRBV5-1 CASSLSSGANVLTF
TRBJ2-1 TRBV29-1 CSVVWHNNEQFF
TRBJ2-2 TRBV11-2 CASSINSGSSGTGELFF
TRBJ2-3 TRBV12-5 CASGQPDTQYF
TRBJ2-2 TRBV12-3/TRBV12-4 CASRPRGAAGGRANTGELFF
TRBJ1-6 TRBV6-5 CASSYYRGSSLHF
TRBJ1-1 TRBV29-1 CSSGGVGTEAFF
TRBJ2-1 TRBV29-1 CSSISSYNEQFF
TRBJ2-7 TRBV20-1 CSARVLASGTSSEQYF
TRBJ2-1 TRBV29-1 CSVDRFREQFF
TRBJ1-1 TRBV12-3/TRBV12-4 CASSLGRQTNTEAFF
TRBJ2-1 TRBV20-1 CSARGLAEQFF
TRBJ2-1 TRBV7-6 CASSLGSIAGAYNEQFF
TRBJ2-2 TRBV5-1 CASSLDQGSGGELFF
TRBJ1-1 TRBV28 CASSVGSSEAFF
TRBJ1-1 TRBV5-5 CASTPSHRVNEAFF
TRBJ1-2 TRBV20-1 CSAHTTPGVLSGYTF
TRBJ2-1 TRBV20-1 CSARTRETEFF
TRBJ1-2 TRBV12-3/TRBV12-4 CASSLSPGNYGYTF
TRBJ1-5 TRBV20-1 CSARDFDGTHVNQPQHF
TRBJ2-3 TRBV12-3/TRBV12-4 CASSFRTSADTQYF
TRBJ1-5 TRBV6-6 CASRPGLDQPQHF
TRBJ1-4 TRBV3-2 CASRTGRNEKLFF